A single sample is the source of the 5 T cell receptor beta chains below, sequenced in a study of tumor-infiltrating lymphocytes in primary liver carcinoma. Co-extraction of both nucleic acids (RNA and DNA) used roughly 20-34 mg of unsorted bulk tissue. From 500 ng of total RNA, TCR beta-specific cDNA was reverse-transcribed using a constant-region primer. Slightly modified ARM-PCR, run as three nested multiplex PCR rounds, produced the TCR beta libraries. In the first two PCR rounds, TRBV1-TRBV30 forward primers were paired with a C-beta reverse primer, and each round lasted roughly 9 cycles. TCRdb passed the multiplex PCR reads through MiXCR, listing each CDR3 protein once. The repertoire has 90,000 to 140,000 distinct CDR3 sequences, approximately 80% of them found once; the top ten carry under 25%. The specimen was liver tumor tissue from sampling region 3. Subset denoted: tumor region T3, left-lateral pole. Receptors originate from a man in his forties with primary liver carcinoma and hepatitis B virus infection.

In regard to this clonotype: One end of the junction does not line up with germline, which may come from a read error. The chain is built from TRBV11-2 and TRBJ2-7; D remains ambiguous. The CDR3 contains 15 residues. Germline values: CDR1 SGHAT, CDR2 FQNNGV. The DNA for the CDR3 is TGTGCCAGCAGCTTACGATCGGTAGGATCCTTCGAGCAGTACTTC. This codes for CASSLRSVGSFEQYF.

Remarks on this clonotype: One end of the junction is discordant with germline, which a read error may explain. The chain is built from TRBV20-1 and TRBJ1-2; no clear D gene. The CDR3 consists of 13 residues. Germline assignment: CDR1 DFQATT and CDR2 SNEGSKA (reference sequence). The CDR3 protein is CSARRPSNYGYTF. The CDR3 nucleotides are TGCAGTGCTAGACGGCCCAGCAACTATGGCTACACTTTC.

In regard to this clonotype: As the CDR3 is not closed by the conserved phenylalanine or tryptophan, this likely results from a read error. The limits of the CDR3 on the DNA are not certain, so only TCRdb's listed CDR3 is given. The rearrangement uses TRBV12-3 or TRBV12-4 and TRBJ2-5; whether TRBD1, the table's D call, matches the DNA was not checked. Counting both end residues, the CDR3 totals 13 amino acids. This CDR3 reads CASSLVQGETRYL.

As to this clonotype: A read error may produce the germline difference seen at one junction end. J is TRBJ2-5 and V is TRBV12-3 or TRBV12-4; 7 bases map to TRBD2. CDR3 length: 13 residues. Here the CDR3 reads CTSSLSGVEIQYF. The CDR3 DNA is TGTACCAGCAGTTTAAGCGGGGTAGAGATCCAGTACTTC.

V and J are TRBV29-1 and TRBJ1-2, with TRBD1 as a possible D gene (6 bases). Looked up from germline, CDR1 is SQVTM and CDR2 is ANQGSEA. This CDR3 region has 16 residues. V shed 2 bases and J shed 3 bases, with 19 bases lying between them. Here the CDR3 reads CSVERSQGYRDYGYTF. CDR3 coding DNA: TGCAGCGTTGAAAGAAGTCAAGGGTACAGGGACTATGGCTACACCTTC. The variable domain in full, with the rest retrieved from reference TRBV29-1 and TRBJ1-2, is SAVISQKPSRDICQRGTSLTIQCQVDSQVTMMFWYRQQPGQSLTLIATANQGSEATYESGFVIDKFPISRPNLTFSTLTVSNMSPEDSSIYLCSVERSQGYRDYGYTFGSGTRLTVV.